The rows below give T cell receptor beta chains drawn from one sample of a study of cytomegalovirus exposure and HLA in healthy donors. This table comes from immunoSEQ multiplex PCR, and its TCRdb copy is limited to in-frame clones, with some not included. This table has 190,000 or so clones, approximately 82% appearing once. What was sequenced was PBMCs. These receptors all come from a woman aged 50 to 65 in good health and CMV-seropositive. Both conserved end residues are part of each CDR3. Each record gives: J gene, V gene, clone size, D gene, CDR3 DNA, CDR3 protein. A D gene is named only where the DNA matches it firmly. Clone size is stated in some rows and not others, as once, few, many or a class when expanded.

J: TRBJ2-4; V: TRBV19; size: NA; D: NA; DNA: TGTGCCAGTAGGACTCCAGGGTGGGGCGGAAACATTCAGTACTTC; CDR3: CASRTPGWGGNIQYF
J: TRBJ2-5; V: TRBV11-2; size: few; D: NA; DNA: TGTGCCAGCAGCTCGCTTAGGGGACGGGGGAGTAGGGAGACCCAGTACTTC; CDR3: CASSSLRGRGSRETQYF
J: TRBJ1-1; V: TRBV19; size: NA; D: TRBD1; DNA: TGTGCCAGTAGTATTACAGGGGGCACTGAAGCTTTCTTT; CDR3: CASSITGGTEAFF
J: TRBJ2-7; V: TRBV6-5; size: NA; D: NA; DNA: TGTGCCAGCAGTTCGGGGGTGCAAGTCTACGAGCAGTACTTC; CDR3: CASSSGVQVYEQYF
J: TRBJ1-2; V: TRBV19; size: NA; D: TRBD1; DNA: TGTGCCAGTAGTATAGGGGCAGGGGGCTGGGATGGCTACACCTTC; CDR3: CASSIGAGGWDGYTF
J: TRBJ1-1; V: TRBV23-1; size: few; D: NA; DNA: TGCGCCAGGAAGCAGGGTCGGAACACTGAAGCTTTCTTT; CDR3: CARKQGRNTEAFF
J: TRBJ1-1; V: TRBV6-5; size: NA; D: NA; DNA: TGTGCCAGCAGTTACAACAGGGTTACTGAAGCTTTCTTT; CDR3: CASSYNRVTEAFF
J: TRBJ1-1; V: TRBV5-1; size: NA; D: TRBD1; DNA: TGCGCCAGCAGCTTAGGGGGCCTCGGCACTGAAGCTTTCTTT; CDR3: CASSLGGLGTEAFF
J: TRBJ1-6; V: TRBV7-2; size: NA; D: NA; DNA: TGTGCCAGCAGCTTGGCATGGGGCTCACCCCTCCACTTT; CDR3: CASSLAWGSPLHF
J: TRBJ2-2; V: TRBV5-1; size: NA; D: TRBD2; DNA: TGCGCCAGCAGCTCACGCACGCGGTCCATCGGACTAGCGATCGGGGAGCTGTTTTTT; CDR3: CASSSRTRSIGLAIGELFF
J: TRBJ2-2; V: TRBV7-9; size: NA; D: TRBD2; DNA: TGTGCCAGCAGCTACCCAAGCGGGGGGGCTCTCACCGGGGAGCTGTTTTTT; CDR3: CASSYPSGGALTGELFF
J: TRBJ2-2; V: TRBV5-1; size: NA; D: TRBD1; DNA: TGCGCCAGCAGCTATGCGTCAGGGGGCTTTGGCGGGGAGCTGTTTTTT; CDR3: CASSYASGGFGGELFF
J: TRBJ1-4; V: TRBV19; size: once; D: NA; DNA: TGTGCCAGTCTTAGCCGCGAGGAAAAACTGTTTTTT; CDR3: CASLSREEKLFF
J: TRBJ2-7; V: TRBV27; size: once; D: TRBD2; DNA: TGTGCCAGCAGTCTTAGCGGGGGGTTCTCCTACGAGCAGTACTTC; CDR3: CASSLSGGFSYEQYF